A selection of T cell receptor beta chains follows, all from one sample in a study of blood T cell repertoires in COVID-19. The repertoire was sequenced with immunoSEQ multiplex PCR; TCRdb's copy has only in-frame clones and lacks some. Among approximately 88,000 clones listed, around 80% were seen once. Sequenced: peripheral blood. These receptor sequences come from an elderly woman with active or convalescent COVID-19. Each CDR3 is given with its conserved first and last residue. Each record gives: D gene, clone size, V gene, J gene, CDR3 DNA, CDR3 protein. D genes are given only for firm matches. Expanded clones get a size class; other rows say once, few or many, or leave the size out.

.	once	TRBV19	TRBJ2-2	TGTGCCAGAAAGAGCGGTAACACCGGGGAGCTGTTTTTT	CARKSGNTGELFF
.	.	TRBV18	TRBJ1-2	TGTGCCAGCTCACCCTGGCTCCTGGGGGGATCTTCCCCCTATGGCTACACCTTC	CASSPWLLGGSSPYGYTF
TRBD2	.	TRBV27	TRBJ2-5	TGTGCCAGCAGTTCCAGGACTAGCGGGGGGGAAGAGATATGGAACTTC	CASSSRTSGGEEIWNF
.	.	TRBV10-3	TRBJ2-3	TGTGCCATCAGTGACCCTCGCGGCGGGTCCAGCACAGATACGCAGTATTTT	CAISDPRGGSSTDTQYF
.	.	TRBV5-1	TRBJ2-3	TGCGCCAGCAGCGGGGGGACCCCCACAGATACGCAGTATTTT	CASSGGTPTDTQYF
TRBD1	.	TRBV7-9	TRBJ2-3	TGTGCCAGCAGCCGGGACAGCCGCACAGATACGCAGTATTTT	CASSRDSRTDTQYF
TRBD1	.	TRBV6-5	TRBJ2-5	TGTGCCAGCACCCAGGGGACAGGGGGCGTGGAGACCCAGTACTTC	CASTQGTGGVETQYF
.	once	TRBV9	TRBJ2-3	TGTGCCAGCAGCGTAAACCCAACTAGCACAGATACGCAGTATTTT	CASSVNPTSTDTQYF
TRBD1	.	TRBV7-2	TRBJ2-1	TGTGCCAGCAGCCACGGGACAGGCGGTAATGAGCAGTTCTTC	CASSHGTGGNEQFF
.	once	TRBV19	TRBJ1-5	TGTGCCAGTAGTATAAAGGCAGGGTGGCCCTCCGGGCAGCCCCAGCATTTT	CASSIKAGWPSGQPQHF
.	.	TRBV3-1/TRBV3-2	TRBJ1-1	TGTGCCAGCAGCCCTCGACAGCGAGAGAACACTGAAGCTTTCTTT	CASSPRQRENTEAFF
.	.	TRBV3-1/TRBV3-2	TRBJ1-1	TGTGCCAGCAGCCGGAGTTGGAACACTGAAGCTTTCTTT	CASSRSWNTEAFF
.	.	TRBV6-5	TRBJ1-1	TGTGCCAGCAGTTACACCGACACAGGGAACACTGAAGCTTTCTTT	CASSYTDTGNTEAFF
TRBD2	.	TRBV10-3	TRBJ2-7	TGTGCCATCAGTGAGTTAGGGAGGGTCGACGAGCAGTACTTC	CAISELGRVDEQYF
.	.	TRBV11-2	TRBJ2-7	TGTGCCAGCAGCCTTGACAGAATCTTCTACGAGCAGTACTTC	CASSLDRIFYEQYF
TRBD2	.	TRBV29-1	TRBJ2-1	TGCAGCGTTGGCCTTAGCGGGGGGGTACCCTACAATGAGCAGTTCTTC	CSVGLSGGVPYNEQFF
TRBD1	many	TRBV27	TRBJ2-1	TGTGCCAGCAGCCGGACAGGATTGAACAATGAGCAGTTCTTC	CASSRTGLNNEQFF
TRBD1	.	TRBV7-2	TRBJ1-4	TGTGCCAGCAGCCCTCAATTGGGGGGGACAGGGGGAGAAAAACTGTTTTTT	CASSPQLGGTGGEKLFF
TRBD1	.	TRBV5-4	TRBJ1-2	TGTGCCAGCAGCCCCGACAGGGGTACTGGCTACACCTTC	CASSPDRGTGYTF
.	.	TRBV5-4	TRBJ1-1	TGTGCCAGCAGCTTGGGACATCTGAACACTGAAGCTTTCTTT	CASSLGHLNTEAFF
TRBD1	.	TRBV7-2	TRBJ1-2	TGTGCCAGCAGCCCTGGGACAGCTAGTCCCTATGGCTACACCTTC	CASSPGTASPYGYTF
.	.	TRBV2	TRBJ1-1	TGTGCCAGCAGTCGTTCAGGGTACACTGAAGCTTTCTTT	CASSRSGYTEAFF
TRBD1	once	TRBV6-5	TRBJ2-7	TGTGCCAGCAGTCCAACCGGGACAGGGGGCTCCGAGCAGTACTTC	CASSPTGTGGSEQYF
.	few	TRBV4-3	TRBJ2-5	TGCGCCAGCAGCCAGGAGGGATCTTCGGGGGCCCAGTACTTC	CASSQEGSSGAQYF
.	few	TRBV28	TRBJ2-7	TGTGCCGGGGGGTCGGGCTACGAGCAGTACTTC	CAGGSGYEQYF
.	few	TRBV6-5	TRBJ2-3	TGTGCCAGCAGCCAGGCTAGCACAGATACGCAGTATTTT	CASSQASTDTQYF
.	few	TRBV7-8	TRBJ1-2	TGTGCCAGCAGCTTAGTCGGCAGGGGAGACTATGGCTACACCTTC	CASSLVGRGDYGYTF
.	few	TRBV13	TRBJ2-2	TGTGCCAGCAGCTCGGGACAGAACACCGGGGAGCTGTTTTTT	CASSSGQNTGELFF
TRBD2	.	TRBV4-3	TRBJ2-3	TGCGCCAGCAGCCAAGGGGGGGGTAGCAGCTATACGCAGTATTTT	CASSQGGGSSYTQYF
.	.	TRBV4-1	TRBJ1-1	TGCGCCAGCAGCCAAGATCCGGGGGGCACGTGGGACACTGAAGCTTTCTTT	CASSQDPGGTWDTEAFF
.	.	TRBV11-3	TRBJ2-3	TGTGCCAGCAGCTTAGGGAAAAGGGAGAGCACAGATACGCAGTATTTT	CASSLGKRESTDTQYF
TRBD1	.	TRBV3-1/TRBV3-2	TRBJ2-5	TGTGCCAGCAGTCGACAGGGCTCTCGGGAGACCCAGTACTTC	CASSRQGSRETQYF
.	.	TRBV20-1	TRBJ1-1	TGCAGTGCCCAGGGGAACACTGAAGCTTTCTTT	CSAQGNTEAFF
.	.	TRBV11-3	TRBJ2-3	TGTGCCAGCAGCTCTAATAATGCTCCGGCAGATACGCAGTATTTT	CASSSNNAPADTQYF
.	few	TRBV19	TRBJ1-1	TGTGCCAGTAGTATAGGGCTGGGAGGAACTGAAGCTTTCTTT	CASSIGLGGTEAFF
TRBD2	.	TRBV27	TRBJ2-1	TGTGCCAGCAGTTTGGGGGTCCTGGCGGGGGGCGGAAATGAGCAGTTCTTC	CASSLGVLAGGGNEQFF
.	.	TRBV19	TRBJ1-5	TGTGCCAGTAGTATCCAGTGGCCTCAGCCCCAGCATTTT	CASSIQWPQPQHF
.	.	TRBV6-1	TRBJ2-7	TGTGCCAGCAGTGAAGAGAGGGTCAGGGAGGACGACGAGCAGTACTTC	CASSEERVREDDEQYF
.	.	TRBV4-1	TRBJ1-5	TGCGCCAGCAGCCAAGATCTATTGACAGGTAAACTGTCCCAGCATTTT	CASSQDLLTGKLSQHF
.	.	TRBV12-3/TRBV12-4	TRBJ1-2	TGTGCCAGCAGAACAGGGACCTATGGCTACACCTTC	CASRTGTYGYTF
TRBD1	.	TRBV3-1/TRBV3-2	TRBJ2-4	TGTGCCAGCAGCCAAGACGGGACAGGGGGGAACATTCAGTACTTC	CASSQDGTGGNIQYF
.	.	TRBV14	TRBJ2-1	TGTGCCAGCAGCCCGGAAGCGGGCAATGAGCAGTTCTTC	CASSPEAGNEQFF
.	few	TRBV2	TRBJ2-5	TGTGCCAGCAGTGTTCAGGAACAAGAGACCCAGTACTTC	CASSVQEQETQYF
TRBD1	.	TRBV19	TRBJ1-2	TGTGCCAGTAGCCCTCCCGGACAGGGAGTGGGCTACACCTTC	CASSPPGQGVGYTF
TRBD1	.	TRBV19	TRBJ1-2	TGTGCCAGTAGTATTCGACAGGGTGATGGCTATGGCTACACCTTC	CASSIRQGDGYGYTF